The 32 T cell receptor beta chains listed next were all sequenced from one sample in a study of CD8 T cells in ankylosing spondylitis. Study conclusions and caveats: Seemingly characteristic of ankylosing spondylitis blood was a TCR beta motif consisting of about 8 highly homologous variants.

TCRdb re-derived calls from the 5' RACE reads in MiXCR, one entry per CDR3 protein. The table records about 450,000 distinct CDR3 sequences, about 24% of them present only once. Their antigen targets remain unknown. Sequencing was performed on blood, either unsorted or a sorted T cell fraction (not recorded which). The source is a male donor with ankylosing spondylitis.

Ten or more counts support this clonotype. The rearrangement uses TRBV7-8 and TRBJ1-1; D unclear. The CDR3 extends over 15 amino acids. Trimming took off 4 bases at V and 5 bases at J, with 17 bases between the two ends. CDR1 and CDR2 from the germline V gene are SGHVS and FQNEAQ. The chain's CDR3 is CASSSRLNPGTEAFF. The CDR3 DNA reads as TGTGCCAGCAGCTCGCGACTTAATCCGGGGACTGAAGCTTTCTTT.

The V and J genes are TRBV20-1 and TRBJ2-1; D is ambiguous. The CDR3 contains 15 residues. V shed 8 bases and J shed 4 bases, with 21 bases lying between them. Germline V gene data show CDR1 as DFQATT and CDR2 as SNEGSKA (reference sequence). The CDR3 DNA is TGCAGTACTCCCCCCCAGAATTCCGTTTACAATGAGCAGTTCTTC. Translated: CSTPPQNSVYNEQFF.

The genes are TRBV12-3 or TRBV12-4 and TRBJ1-1; a weak D match, TRBD1 (6 bases). This CDR3 comprises 15 residues. The germline V and J ends were trimmed by 6 bases and 1 base, with 15 bases remaining between them. The CDR3 DNA reads TGTGCCAGCAGAAAATTCAGGGGAACGAACACTGAAGCTTTCTTT. It translates to CASRKFRGTNTEAFF.

The V gene is TRBV5-1, the J gene TRBJ2-3; 9 bases align to TRBD1. This CDR3 has 16 amino acids. Germline V gene sequence: CDR1 SGHRS, CDR2 YFSETQ. With 0 bases clipped from V and 2 bases from J, the junction kept 4 bases outside the gene matches. The CDR3 DNA is TGCGCCAGCAGCTTGGATGGACAGGGGACCACAGATACGCAGTATTTT. Translated: CASSLDGQGTTDTQYF.

The chain has TRBV6-5 and TRBJ1-2; D gene ambiguous. Germline V CDR1 and CDR2: MNHEY, SVGAGI. The V gene lost 0 bases and the J gene lost 5 bases, with 19 bases spanning the gap. This CDR3 has 17 residues. This CDR3 is CASSYSPPPLTQYGYTF. In nucleotides, the CDR3 is TGTGCCAGCAGTTACTCCCCCCCTCCTTTGACACAATATGGCTACACCTTC.

This clonotype has only a few counts. The V call is TRBV2, the J call TRBJ2-3, with D maybe TRBD2 (6 bases). Germline lookup yields CDR1 SNHLY and CDR2 FYNNEI. V lost 5 bases and J lost 3, with 18 bases in between. The CDR3 spans 16 residues. For the CDR3, the DNA is TGTGCCAGCAGTCCACTCCGCGGGGCGGGAACAGATACGCAGTATTTT. Translating gives CASSPLRGAGTDTQYF.

With regard to this clonotype: This may arise from a read error, as a much more abundant clone is one base away. The chain links TRBV29-1 to TRBJ2-2, with 8 bases aligning to TRBD1. The CDR3 has 13 amino acids. Germline loops: CDR1 SQVTM, CDR2 ANQGSEA. The CDR3: CSVDRDATGDLFF. CDR3 DNA: TGCAGCGTGGACAGGGACGCCACCGGGGATCTGTTTTTT.

This rearrangement joins TRBV28 to TRBJ2-5; perhaps TRBD1 as D (6 bases). CDR3 size: 13 residues. CDR1 is MDHEN, CDR2 SYDVKM, per germline. CDR3 sequence: CASASGVRETQYF. The CDR3 DNA reads TGTGCTTCGGCGTCAGGGGTCCGAGAGACCCAGTACTTC.

DNA for the CDR3: TGTGCCAGCAGTACCCTTCGGGGGAGCTCCTACAATGAGCAGTTCTTC. It encodes CASSTLRGSSYNEQFF. The chain links TRBV27 to TRBJ2-1; D is perhaps TRBD2 (6 bases). The CDR3 has 16 residues. Germline CDR1 reads MNHEY; CDR2 reads SMNVEV (reference sequence). The V and J ends lost 5 bases and 0 bases respectively, with 14 bases between them.

The rearrangement links TRBV5-1 to TRBJ2-2, with D maybe TRBD2 (6 bases). CDR1 is SGHRS, CDR2 YFSETQ, per germline. The V end lost 4 bases, the J end lost 6 bases, and 16 bases lay between the germline ends. The CDR3 has 15 residues. The CDR3 reads CASSPQGSGAGELFF. The CDR3 nucleotides read TGCGCCAGCAGCCCCCAAGGGTCGGGGGCCGGGGAGCTGTTTTTT.

This chain joins TRBV7-8 and TRBJ2-3, with 9 bases fitting TRBD2. J gave up 6 bases and V 0 bases, and 13 bases lay outside the gene matches. CDR3 length: 18 amino acids. Germline assignment: CDR1 SGHVS and CDR2 FQNEAQ. The CDR3 DNA follows: TGTGCCAGCAGCTTAGCGTGGCTAGCGGGACTAGTGAAGGATACGCAGTATTTT. This sequence encodes CASSLAWLAGLVKDTQYF.

This chain uses TRBV18 with TRBJ2-3, with D possibly matching TRBD2 (6 bases). V lost 4 bases to trimming and J lost 5 bases, with 10 bases between them. The CDR3 consists of 13 residues. Germline CDR1 KGHSH, CDR2 LQKENI. The CDR3 is CASSRDFQDTQYF. The DNA for the CDR3 is TGTGCCAGCTCACGGGACTTCCAAGATACGCAGTATTTT. Full variable domain (missing parts from reference TRBV18 and TRBJ2-3): NAGVMQNPRHLVRRRGQEARLRCSPMKGHSHVYWYRQLPEEGLKFMVYLQKENIIDESGMPKERFSAEFPKEGPSILRIQQVVRGDSAAYFCASSRDFQDTQYFGPGTRLTVL.

The V call is TRBV15, the J call TRBJ2-7; no definite D call. Germline V gene lookup returns CDR1 LNHNV and CDR2 YYDKDF (reference sequence). This CDR3 comprises 14 residues. V shed 0 bases and J shed 7 bases, with 13 bases lying between them. The CDR3 coding sequence is TGTGCCACCAGCAGAGATGGGTACTCCGATGAGCAGTACGTC. It translates to CATSRDGYSDEQYV.

The chain couples TRBV6-1 to TRBJ2-3, with 7 bases identical to TRBD2. The CDR3 consists of 16 residues. V was clipped by 6 bases and J by 2 bases; unmatched bases: 11. CDR1 MNHNS and CDR2 SASEGT come from the germline V gene. DNA for the CDR3: TGTGCCAGCAGCGACCACCCGCGGGAGAACACAGATACGCAGTATTTT. This encodes CASSDHPRENTDTQYF.

The chain couples TRBV5-1 to TRBJ2-3, with D unclear. The germline gives CDR1 SGHRS, CDR2 YFSETQ. With 0 bases removed from V and 0 bases from J, the gap between germline ends came to 8 bases. The CDR3 runs 15 residues. Here the CDR3 reads CASSLAPGSTDTQYF. CDR3 DNA sequence: TGCGCCAGCAGCTTGGCACCCGGGAGCACAGATACGCAGTATTTT.

This clonotype was observed a handful of times. The chain recombines TRBV20-1 with TRBJ2-1; D may match TRBD1 or TRBD2 (5 bases each). This CDR3 is built from 10 residues. Trimming removed 5 bases from V and 10 bases from J, with 9 bases in between. Germline CDR1 is DFQATT and CDR2 is SNEGSKA (reference sequence). The CDR3 sequence is CSASRGEQFF. The CDR3 DNA follows: TGCAGTGCTTCGAGGGGAGAGCAGTTCTTC.

V is TRBV9 and J is TRBJ2-3, with D perhaps TRBD1 or TRBD2 (6 bases each). Germline loops: CDR1 SGDLS, CDR2 YYNGEE. The V end was cut by 4 bases, the J end by 2 bases, with 23 bases between. The CDR3 runs 18 residues. The CDR3 DNA reads as TGTGCCAGCAGCCGCGACCATAGGGGGGCGGTTTACACAGATACGCAGTATTTT. Its translation: CASSRDHRGAVYTDTQYF.

This clonotype was seen only a few times. The chain recombines TRBV6-1 with TRBJ2-2, with TRBD1 identical over 9 bases. Losses at the gene ends were 6 bases for V and 7 bases for J; bases not matched to a gene: 6. The CDR3 loop spans 14 amino acids. The germline V gene has CDR1 MNHNS and CDR2 SASEGT. The CDR3 DNA follows: TGTGCCAGCAGATGGGACAGGGCGGGCGGGGAGCTGTTTTTT. Translating gives CASRWDRAGGELFF.

This clonotype was seen more than once but under ten times. The chain employs TRBV5-1 and TRBJ1-2; D is perhaps TRBD1 (5 bases). This CDR3 contains 13 residues. Germline-derived CDR1 and CDR2 are SGHRS and YFSETQ. V was shortened by 0 bases and J by 10 bases, with 13 bases between the two germline ends. CDR3 sequence: CASSLVQGVDYTF. CDR3 DNA sequence: TGCGCCAGCAGCTTGGTTCAGGGAGTCGACTACACCTTC.

This clonotype has more than one count but fewer than ten. This chain uses TRBV11-3 with TRBJ1-2; a weak D match, TRBD1 (5 bases). The length of the CDR3 is 15 residues. V was clipped by 3 bases and J by 4 bases, with 15 bases between them. Germline V gene lookup returns CDR1 SGHNT and CDR2 YENEEA. Here the CDR3 reads CASSFPGEGSYGYTF. As DNA, the CDR3 is TGTGCCAGCAGCTTTCCGGGGGAAGGGAGCTATGGCTACACCTTC.

This clonotype was detected only a few times. This rearrangement joins TRBV12-3 or TRBV12-4 to TRBJ2-1, with TRBD2 identical over 9 bases. This CDR3 comprises 16 residues. V shed 7 bases and J 3 bases; nucleotides not matched to a gene: 10. The CDR3 region has the DNA TGTGCCAGCAAGCGTAGCGGGAGTGGGCTCTACAATGAGCAGTTCTTC. Translating it yields CASKRSGSGLYNEQFF.

This clonotype was seen a handful of times. The chain combines TRBV3-1 with TRBJ2-1; 12 nucleotides line up with TRBD2. This CDR3 region has 15 residues. Germline V lookup: CDR1 LGHDT, CDR2 YNNKEL (reference sequence). V lost 2 bases, J lost 5 bases, and 1 base stayed unmatched. The CDR3 DNA is TGTGCCAGCAGCCAACTAGCGGGAGGGGACAATGAGCAGTTCTTC. It yields the protein CASSQLAGGDNEQFF.

The V call is TRBV11-2, the J call TRBJ2-7; no definite D call. Germline V gene sequence: CDR1 SGHAT, CDR2 FQNNGV. Trimming left V 5 bases short and J 3 bases short, with 8 bases between. This CDR3 is 12 amino acids long. The CDR3 bases are TGTGCCAGCAGCCCCCGCTACTACGAGCAGTACTTC. This encodes CASSPRYYEQYF.

J is TRBJ1-1 and V is TRBV29-1, with D uncertain. Trimming shortened V by 4 bases and J by 4 bases, and 10 bases separated the two germline ends. Germline V gives CDR1 SQVTM, CDR2 ANQGSEA. There are 12 residues in the CDR3. As DNA, the CDR3 is TGCAGCGTTGCGGGCCAGCTCACTGAAGCTTTCTTT. Translating it yields CSVAGQLTEAFF. Complete variable domain (other parts from reference TRBV29-1 and TRBJ1-1): SAVISQKPSRDICQRGTSLTIQCQVDSQVTMMFWYRQQPGQSLTLIATANQGSEATYESGFVIDKFPISRPNLTFSTLTVSNMSPEDSSIYLCSVAGQLTEAFFGQGTRLTVV.

This clonotype was seen a handful of times. The rearrangement links TRBV2 to TRBJ2-3; 7 nucleotides agree with TRBD1. The CDR3 has 15 residues. Germline V gives CDR1 SNHLY, CDR2 FYNNEI. After removal of 5 bases from V and 2 bases from J, the junction contained 7 bases not matched to a gene. The CDR3 sequence: CASSPLGQFTDTQYF. CDR3 bases: TGTGCCAGCAGTCCGTTGGGACAGTTCACAGATACGCAGTATTTT.

The count of this clonotype is one. The V gene is TRBV20-1, the J gene TRBJ1-1; D remains ambiguous. CDR1 and CDR2 from the germline V gene are DFQATT and SNEGSKA (reference sequence). This CDR3 comprises 13 residues. Between the trimmed V and J ends, which lost 1 base and 1 base, there was a span of 7 bases. The CDR3 DNA reads as TGCAGTGCTAGAGGAGAGAAGAACACTGAAGCTTTCTTT. Translation: CSARGEKNTEAFF.

This clonotype was picked up many times. The rearrangement uses TRBV10-3 and TRBJ1-1; 7 nucleotides line up with TRBD1. The germline V gene has CDR1 ENHRY and CDR2 SYGVKD. V shed 10 bases and J 1 base; nucleotides not matched to a gene: 12. The CDR3 consists of 15 residues. The CDR3 nucleotides are TGTGCCACCGGTAACCGACAGGGCGGGAACACTGAAGCTTTCTTT. This sequence encodes CATGNRQGGNTEAFF.

At least ten counts were recorded for this clonotype. In nucleotides, the CDR3 is TGCAGCGTCGGACTAGCGGGACGCGAGCAGTACTTC. It codes for CSVGLAGREQYF. The chain links TRBV29-1 to TRBJ2-7, with 12 nucleotides matching TRBD2. This CDR3 has 12 amino acids. The V and J ends lost 6 bases and 6 bases, in that order; junction bases with no gene match: 3. Per germline, CDR1 SQVTM and CDR2 ANQGSEA.

The chain employs TRBV7-2 and TRBJ2-3; 14 positions agree with TRBD2. V was pared by 5 bases and J by 5 bases, with 6 bases of the junction left unmatched. Germline assignment: CDR1 SGHTA and CDR2 FQGNSA. This CDR3 region has 16 residues. The CDR3 sequence: CASSRGTSGSLDTQYF. The DNA for the CDR3 is TGTGCCAGCAGCAGAGGGACTAGCGGGAGCTTAGATACGCAGTATTTT.

The chain joins TRBV6-2 or TRBV6-3 to TRBJ2-7; 8 bases are shared with TRBD2. CDR1 and CDR2 (germline): MNHEY, SVGEGT. V lost 2 bases and J lost 0; bases outside the gene matches: 9. This CDR3 contains 17 residues. This CDR3 is CASSYPSGLVISYEQYF. In DNA form, the CDR3 reads TGTGCCAGCAGTTACCCCTCGGGACTAGTAATCTCCTACGAGCAGTACTTC.

This clonotype was found a few times. The CDR3, as DNA: TGTGCCATCAGTGAGGGACTAGCGGGGGCTCCCCTGTACGTC. It is translated as CAISEGLAGAPLYV. The chain combines TRBV10-3 with TRBJ2-7, with TRBD2 matching 13 bases. The CDR3 is 14 residues long. V was pared by 2 bases and J by 12 bases, with 7 bases of the junction left unmatched. From germline, CDR1 is ENHRY and CDR2 SYGVKD.

The sample holds many counts of this clonotype. The genes are TRBV4-2 and TRBJ2-5; no clear D. The CDR3 runs to 14 residues. Germline CDR1 is LGHNA and CDR2 is YNFKEQ. V was shortened by 0 bases and J by 1 base, with 6 bases between the two germline ends. The CDR3 is CASSQERFQETQYF. CDR3 nucleotide sequence: TGTGCCAGCAGCCAAGAGAGGTTCCAAGAGACCCAGTACTTC.